The 12 T cell receptor beta chains below come from one sample, sequenced in a study of shared clonotypes between healthy human individuals. The assay was immunoSEQ multiplex PCR, and TCRdb's table has in-frame clones only and misses some. The data hold over 400,000 clones, with about 84% observed a single time. What was sequenced was PBMCs. Receptors were obtained from a woman aged 35 to 49 in good health. Some clones in this sample may be carry-over from other donors' samples.

The genes are TRBV30 and TRBJ2-1; D gene unclear. Deletions cut 2 bases from V and 6 bases from J, with 8 bases between. The CDR3 has 12 residues. Germline V gene sequence: CDR1 GTSNPN, CDR2 SVGIG (reference sequence). CDR3 in amino acids: CAWSPTLNEQFF. In DNA form, the CDR3 reads TGTGCCTGGAGTCCGACTCTCAATGAGCAGTTCTTC.

A remark on this clone: Other DNA sequences within the sample encode an identical CDR3. The chain is built from TRBV5-1 and TRBJ2-7; 10 bases line up with TRBD1. The CDR3 is 13 amino acids. V lost 4 bases and J lost 5; bases outside the gene matches: 3. The germline V gene encodes CDR1 SGHRS and CDR2 YFSETQ. The CDR3 DNA is TGCGCCAGCAGCCTAGGACAGGGGGACGAGCAGTACTTC. Translation: CASSLGQGDEQYF.

V gene TRBV11-2 combines with J gene TRBJ2-5; TRBD1 agrees at 8 bases. The CDR3 contains 15 residues. Germline CDR1 SGHAT, CDR2 FQNNGV. After removal of 5 bases from V and 1 base from J, the junction contained 6 bases not matched to a gene. CDR3 residues: CASSRRGTGQETQYF. CDR3 DNA: TGTGCCAGCAGCAGACGAGGGACAGGCCAAGAGACCCAGTACTTC.

The V gene is TRBV5-1, the J gene TRBJ2-1; D unclear. With 1 base removed from V and 5 bases from J, the gap between germline ends came to 13 bases. The CDR3 spans 15 residues. CDR1 and CDR2 (germline): SGHRS, YFSETQ. CDR3 amino acids: CASSLSLVADNEQFF. In DNA, the CDR3 is TGCGCCAGCAGCTTGAGTCTGGTAGCCGACAATGAGCAGTTCTTC.

This chain links TRBV9 with TRBJ2-5, with 8 bases aligning to TRBD2. Germline V gives CDR1 SGDLS, CDR2 YYNGEE. V lost 0 bases, J lost 4 bases, and 11 bases stayed unmatched. The CDR3 sequence is 17 residues long. CDR3 in DNA: TGTGCCAGCAGCGTAGCTGGGTTAGCGGGAACGGGAGAGACCCAGTACTTC. Protein: CASSVAGLAGTGETQYF.

The J gene is TRBJ2-3, the V gene TRBV9; a weak D match, TRBD2 (5 bases). V was pared by 1 base and J by 0 bases, with 9 bases between. The germline V gene has CDR1 SGDLS and CDR2 YYNGEE. The CDR3 contains 15 residues. CDR3 region: CASSVREYSTDTQYF. Here the CDR3 DNA reads TGTGCCAGCAGCGTAAGGGAGTATAGCACAGATACGCAGTATTTT.

The rearrangement links TRBV11-3 to TRBJ2-7; 9 bases align to TRBD1. Looked up from germline, CDR1 is SGHNT and CDR2 is YENEEA. The J segment lost 6 bases and the V segment lost 2 bases, leaving 11 bases of the junction unmatched. This CDR3 region has 16 residues. In nucleotides, the CDR3 is TGTGCCAGCAGCTTACACACAGGGGGCATAGCGAGCGAGCAGTACTTC. This sequence encodes CASSLHTGGIASEQYF.

The genes are TRBV6-1 and TRBJ1-3; TRBD1 is a possible D gene (5 bases). The length of the CDR3 is 15 residues. Germline-derived CDR1 and CDR2 are MNHNS and SASEGT. Deletions cut 6 bases from V and 2 bases from J, with 14 bases between. CDR3 region: CASSPAGAPGNTIYF. CDR3 in DNA: TGTGCCAGCAGCCCAGCCGGGGCGCCTGGAAACACCATATATTTT.

V and J are TRBV7-2 and TRBJ1-1; D is perhaps TRBD1 (5 bases). The CDR3 length is 15 residues. V was pared by 7 bases and J by 1 base, with 16 bases between. The germline V gene has CDR1 SGHTA and CDR2 FQGNSA. The CDR3: CASIVMTVSNTEAFF. The CDR3 DNA is TGTGCCAGCATCGTGATGACAGTTTCGAACACTGAAGCTTTCTTT.

CDR3 nucleotide sequence: TGTGCCAGCAGCCAAATTAGTTTGCGCACCGGGGAGCTGTTTTTT. Protein sequence: CASSQISLRTGELFF. The J gene is TRBJ2-2, the V gene TRBV4-2; D is undetermined. V dropped 2 bases and J dropped 4 bases, with 11 bases sitting between them. CDR1 and CDR2 from the germline V gene are LGHNA and YNFKEQ. The CDR3 runs to 15 residues.

This clone was seen only a few times. V is TRBV9 and J is TRBJ1-5; 11 bases match TRBD1. Trimming removed 6 bases from V and 6 bases from J; junction bases left unmatched: 8. The CDR3 loop spans 15 amino acids. Germline V gives CDR1 SGDLS, CDR2 YYNGEE. CDR3 DNA sequence: TGTGCCAGCATACCCGAGGACAGGGGGCGTCAGCCCCAGCATTTT. As protein: CASIPEDRGRQPQHF.

This chain links TRBV5-4 with TRBJ1-2, with D perhaps TRBD1 (6 bases). This CDR3 spans 16 amino acids. CDR1 and CDR2 (germline): SGHNT, YYREEE (reference sequence). With 3 bases removed from V and 0 bases from J, the gap between germline ends came to 15 bases. CDR3 sequence: CASSYVPGAANYGYTF. CDR3 DNA sequence: TGTGCCAGCAGCTACGTTCCGGGGGCAGCTAACTATGGCTACACCTTC.